This TCR beta chain was observed in a study of CD8+ T cells in alopecia areata. Treatment noted: oral pan-JAK inhibitor, 5-10 mg twice daily. This clone was detected once. RNA was extracted and reverse transcribed into cDNA as the sequencing template. TCRdb keeps only in-frame clones here, not all; method: immunoSEQ multiplex PCR. The data show about 250,000 clones, with 60% seen just once and 0.8% to 1% held by the top ten. Germline CDR1 is MGHDK and CDR2 is SYGVNS. J was trimmed by 5 bases and V by 6 bases; bases with no gene match: 9. The CDR3 length is 15 residues. The chain carries TRBV25-1 and TRBJ2-5; 10 nucleotides match TRBD1. Sequenced material: CD4+ T cells sorted from blood, taken at approximately week 51, from a patient treated with tofacitinib. This receptor was obtained from a human donor with alopecia areata. The CDR3 coding sequence is TGTGCCAGCAGGGAGACAGGGGGCGTCGGGGAGACCCAGTACTTC. This translates into CASRETGGVGETQYF.